The 5 T cell receptor beta chains below come from one sample, sequenced in a study of blood T cell repertoires in COVID-19. Sequencing was performed with immunoSEQ multiplex PCR; in TCRdb, only in-frame clones are kept and a portion is missing. The sample records over 90,000 clones, around 87% being singletons. Material for sequencing was peripheral blood. The receptors were gathered from a woman between 50 and 59 years old with COVID-19, enrolled during active disease.

This chain joins TRBV5-1 and TRBJ1-3, with TRBD1 matching over 9 bases. The CDR3 is 18 residues long. Germline V gives CDR1 SGHRS, CDR2 YFSETQ. V was clipped by 0 bases and J by 0 bases; unmatched bases: 7. CDR3 loop: CASSLGGQGPGSGNTIYF. CDR3 in DNA: TGCGCCAGCAGCTTGGGAGGACAGGGGCCCGGCTCTGGAAACACCATATATTTT.

The chain employs TRBV5-6 and TRBJ1-2; 7 nucleotides align to TRBD1. V lost 3 bases and J lost 1; bases outside the gene matches: 3. The CDR3 has 14 amino acids. Germline CDR1 is SGHDT and CDR2 is YYEEEE. The CDR3 spells CASSSDRFNYGYTF. The CDR3 DNA is TGTGCCAGCAGCTCGGACAGGTTTAACTATGGCTACACCTTC.

The J gene is TRBJ1-4, the V gene TRBV28; D gene uncertain. Germline loops: CDR1 MDHEN, CDR2 SYDVKM. The CDR3 consists of 15 residues. V lost 3 bases and J 6 bases, leaving 14 bases between the germline ends. CDR3 protein: CASSLERAGDEKLFF. CDR3 nucleotides: TGTGCCAGCAGTTTGGAGAGGGCCGGTGATGAAAAACTGTTTTTT. The complete variable domain, with remaining parts taken from reference TRBV28 and TRBJ1-4, reads DVKVTQSSRYLVKRTGEKVFLECVQDMDHENMFWYRQDPGLGLRLIYFSYDVKMKEKGDIPEGYSVSREKKERFSLILESASTNQTSMYLCASSLERAGDEKLFFGSGTQLSVL.

This clone was recorded once. The genes are TRBV28 and TRBJ2-6; TRBD1 matches at 10 bases. The CDR3 consists of 18 residues. Trimming cost V 7 bases and J 1 base; bases outside gene matches: 10. Germline CDR1 is MDHEN and CDR2 is SYDVKM. CDR3 DNA sequence: TGTGCCAGCACTAATGTAGGGACAGGGGTTTCTGGGGCCAACGTCCTGACTTTC. Protein product: CASTNVGTGVSGANVLTF. Filled out from reference TRBV28 and TRBJ2-6, the complete variable domain reads DVKVTQSSRYLVKRTGEKVFLECVQDMDHENMFWYRQDPGLGLRLIYFSYDVKMKEKGDIPEGYSVSREKKERFSLILESASTNQTSMYLCASTNVGTGVSGANVLTFGAGSRLTVL.

This chain's CDR3 is CASSLLPGQGDTEAFF. The DNA for the CDR3 is TGCGCCAGCAGCTTGTTACCGGGACAGGGGGACACTGAAGCTTTCTTT. V is TRBV5-1 and J is TRBJ1-1, with 11 nucleotides matching TRBD1. Germline loops: CDR1 SGHRS, CDR2 YFSETQ. With 1 base clipped from V and 3 bases from J, the junction kept 5 bases outside the gene matches. The CDR3 covers 16 residues.